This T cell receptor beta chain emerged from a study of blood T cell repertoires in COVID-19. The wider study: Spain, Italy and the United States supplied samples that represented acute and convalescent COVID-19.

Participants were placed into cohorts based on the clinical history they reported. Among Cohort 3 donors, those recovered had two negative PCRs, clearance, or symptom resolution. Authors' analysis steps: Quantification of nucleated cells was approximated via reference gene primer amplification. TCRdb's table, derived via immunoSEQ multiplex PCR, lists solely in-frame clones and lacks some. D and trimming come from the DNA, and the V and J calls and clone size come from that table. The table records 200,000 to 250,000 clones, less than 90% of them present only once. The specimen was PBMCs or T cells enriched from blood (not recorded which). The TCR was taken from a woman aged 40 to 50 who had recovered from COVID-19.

CDR3 loop: CASPRRVSYNEQFF. The CDR3 nucleotides read TGTGCCAGCCCCCGGCGGGTCTCCTACAATGAGCAGTTCTTC. This chain links TRBV21-1 with TRBJ2-1; the table assigns TRBD2, which was not confirmed against the DNA. TRBV21-1 is an annotated pseudogene. The CDR3 extends over 14 amino acids.